This entry lists 8 T cell receptor beta chains sequenced from one sample in a study of blood T cell repertoires in COVID-19. Method: immunoSEQ multiplex PCR; TCRdb's copy keeps in-frame clones and lacks some. The sample shows tens of thousands of clones, roughly 90% of them seen only once. Material: peripheral blood. These receptor sequences come from a man in his 60s with acute or convalescent COVID-19.

The chain links TRBV3-1 (or the pseudogene TRBV3-2) to TRBJ1-1; 8 positions agree with TRBD1. The junction had 11 bases not matched to a gene; V was cut back by 0 bases and J by 2 bases. The length of the CDR3 is 18 residues. Germline lookup yields CDR1 LGHDT and CDR2 YNNKEL (reference sequence). In DNA, the CDR3 is TGTGCCAGCAGCCAAGAAGGGGTATGGACAGGGCTTAACACTGAAGCTTTCTTT. Its protein is CASSQEGVWTGLNTEAFF.

V is TRBV6-5 and J is TRBJ1-4; D remains unclear. Deletions cut 8 bases from V and 13 bases from J, with 23 bases between. The CDR3 length is 14 residues. Germline V gene data show CDR1 as MNHEY and CDR2 as SVGAGI. The CDR3: CASPSRHGGIGLFF. The CDR3 region has the DNA TGTGCCAGCCCATCACGACACGGTGGAATTGGACTGTTTTTT.

The chain couples TRBV6-6 to TRBJ1-4; 7 nucleotides agree with TRBD1. Per germline, CDR1 MNHNY and CDR2 SVGAGI (reference sequence). With 0 bases clipped from V and 8 bases from J, the junction kept 6 bases outside the gene matches. The CDR3 extends over 15 amino acids. CDR3 nucleotides: TGTGCCAGCAGTTACTCGCAAGGGGGCCACGAAAAACTGTTTTTT. Protein sequence: CASSYSQGGHEKLFF.

This chain joins TRBV24-1 and TRBJ2-5, with TRBD2 matching over 7 bases. The CDR3 is 17 amino acids. Germline V gives CDR1 KGHDR, CDR2 SFDVKD. Losses at the gene ends were 4 bases for V and 5 bases for J; bases not matched to a gene: 15. The CDR3 loop is CATSDLNGGSGRETQYF. In nucleotides, the CDR3 is TGTGCCACCAGTGACCTTAACGGGGGGTCGGGGAGGGAGACCCAGTACTTC.

This clone was seen a single time. The J gene is TRBJ1-1, the V gene TRBV10-3; D is unresolved. Germline V gene lookup returns CDR1 ENHRY and CDR2 SYGVKD. V was cut by 6 bases and J by 3 bases, with 11 bases left in between. This CDR3 is built from 13 residues. The DNA for the CDR3 is TGTGCCATCAGACCCAGAGGCGACACTGAAGCTTTCTTT. Amino acid sequence: CAIRPRGDTEAFF.

V is TRBV18 and J is TRBJ1-3; D not resolved. Germline assignment: CDR1 KGHSH and CDR2 LQKENI. The CDR3 runs to 15 residues. Trimming took 0 bases from V and 0 from J, leaving 6 bases between them. CDR3 nucleotide sequence: TGTGCCAGCTCACCACCATCGTCCTCTGGAAACACCATATATTTT. Amino acid sequence: CASSPPSSSGNTIYF.

The rearrangement links TRBV5-1 to TRBJ2-3, with TRBD2 matching over 12 bases. The CDR3 length is 19 residues. Germline CDR1 and CDR2: SGHRS and YFSETQ. Trimming removed 4 bases from V and 5 bases from J; junction bases left unmatched: 17. In DNA, the CDR3 is TGCGCCAGCAGCCTATACTCCCCGGCTAGCGGGGGGGCGAAAGATACGCAGTATTTT. Amino acid sequence: CASSLYSPASGGAKDTQYF.

The V gene is TRBV2, the J gene TRBJ2-2; 8 bases are a match to TRBD2. V was clipped by 7 bases and J by 4 bases; unmatched bases: 14. Looked up from germline, CDR1 is SNHLY and CDR2 is FYNNEI. The CDR3 consists of 17 residues. CDR3 DNA: TGTGCCAGCATGGGGCGGGGGGCTAACGGAGGCACCGGGGAGCTGTTTTTT. Translated: CASMGRGANGGTGELFF.